The sequence of this T cell receptor beta chain was determined in a study of cytomegalovirus exposure and HLA in healthy donors. Study overall: Early on, a data release was issued that held roughly 80 million unique TCRs from HLA-typed donors.

A word on this clone: Its antigen is currently unknown.

Sampled while nominally healthy, donors likely had unrecorded immune exposures. Whole-study findings and limits: Sequencing artifact likely explains a cluster of highly shared sequence variants.

The V gene's germline CDR1 is MNHNS and CDR2 SASEGT. CDR3 size: 15 residues. V was cut by 5 bases and J by 3 bases, with 15 bases left in between. In the PCR, 60 Vbeta and 13 Jbeta primers were used. Profiling relied on immunoSEQ multiplex PCR, and the TCRdb table lists in-frame clones only, not all of them. The sample yields approximately 75,000 clones, roughly 75% seen once. This sequence was found in a male donor in good health and CMV-seronegative. This rearrangement joins TRBV6-1 to TRBJ2-3; D is undetermined. What was sequenced was PBMCs. CDR3 coding DNA: TGTGCCAGCAGTCCACTGAATCGGGTAACAGATACGCAGTATTTT. As protein: CASSPLNRVTDTQYF.